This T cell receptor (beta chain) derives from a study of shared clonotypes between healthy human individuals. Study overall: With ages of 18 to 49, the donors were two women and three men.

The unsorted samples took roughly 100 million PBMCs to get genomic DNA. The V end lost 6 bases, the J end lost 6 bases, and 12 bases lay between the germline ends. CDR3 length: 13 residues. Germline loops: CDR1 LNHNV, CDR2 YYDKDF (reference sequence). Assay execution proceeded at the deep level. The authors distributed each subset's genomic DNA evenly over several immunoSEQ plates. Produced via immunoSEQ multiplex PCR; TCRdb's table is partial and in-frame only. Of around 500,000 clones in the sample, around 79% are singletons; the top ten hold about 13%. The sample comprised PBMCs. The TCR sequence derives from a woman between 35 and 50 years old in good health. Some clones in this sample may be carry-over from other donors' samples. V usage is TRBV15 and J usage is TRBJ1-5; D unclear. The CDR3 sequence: CATSLMAGQPQHF. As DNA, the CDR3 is TGTGCCACCAGTTTGATGGCGGGTCAGCCCCAGCATTTT.